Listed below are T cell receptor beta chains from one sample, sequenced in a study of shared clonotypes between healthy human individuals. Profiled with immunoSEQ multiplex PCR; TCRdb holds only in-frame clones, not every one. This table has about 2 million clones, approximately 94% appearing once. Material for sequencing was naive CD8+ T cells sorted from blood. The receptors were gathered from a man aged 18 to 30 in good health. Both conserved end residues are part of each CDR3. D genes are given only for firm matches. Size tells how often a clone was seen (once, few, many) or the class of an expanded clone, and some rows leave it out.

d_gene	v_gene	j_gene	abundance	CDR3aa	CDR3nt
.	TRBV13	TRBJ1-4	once	CASSLWAANEKLFF	TGTGCCAGCAGCTTATGGGCAGCTAATGAAAAACTGTTTTTT
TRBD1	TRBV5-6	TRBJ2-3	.	CASSRQGPSTDTQYF	TGTGCCAGCAGCCGACAGGGGCCTAGCACAGATACGCAGTATTTT
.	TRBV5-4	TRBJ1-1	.	CASSLDEGSTEAFF	TGTGCCAGCAGCTTAGATGAGGGCTCCACTGAAGCTTTCTTT
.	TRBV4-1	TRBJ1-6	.	CASSQAFGVSLSPLHF	TGCGCCAGCAGCCAAGCTTTCGGGGTTAGCTTATCGCCCCTCCACTTT
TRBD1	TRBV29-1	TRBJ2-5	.	CSVDREETQYF	TGCAGCGTGGACAGGGAAGAGACCCAGTACTTC
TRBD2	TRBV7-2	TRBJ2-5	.	CASSLLAGGPDETQYF	TGTGCCAGCAGCCTCCTAGCGGGAGGGCCCGATGAGACCCAGTACTTC
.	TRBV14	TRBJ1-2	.	CASSQDPRSPTNGYTF	TGTGCCAGCAGCCAAGATCCTCGATCCCCGACTAACGGCTACACCTTC
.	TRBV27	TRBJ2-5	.	CASSLFGGDVETQYF	TGTGCCAGCAGCCTATTCGGGGGAGACGTTGAGACCCAGTACTTC
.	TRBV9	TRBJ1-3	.	CASSEPSGNTIYF	TGTGCCAGCAGCGAGCCCTCTGGAAACACCATATATTTT
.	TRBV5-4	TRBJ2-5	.	CASGTHGTQETQYF	TGTGCCAGCGGAACCCACGGGACCCAAGAGACCCAGTACTTC
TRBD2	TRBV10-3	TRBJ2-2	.	CAISASGLDSTGELFF	TGTGCCATCAGTGCATCGGGACTAGACAGCACCGGGGAGCTGTTTTTT
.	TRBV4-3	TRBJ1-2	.	CASSQGGLFGYTF	TGCGCCAGCAGCCAAGGTGGCCTCTTTGGCTACACCTTC
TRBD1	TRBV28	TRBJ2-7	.	CASSLSGGAYEQYF	TGTGCCAGCAGTTTATCAGGGGGCGCGTACGAGCAGTACTTC
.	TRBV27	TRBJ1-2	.	CASSPSVQPPNYGYTF	TGTGCCAGCAGTCCCTCCGTACAGCCCCCTAACTATGGCTACACCTTC
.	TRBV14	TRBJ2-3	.	CASSLDAWGSTDTQYF	TGTGCCAGCAGTCTTGATGCGTGGGGGAGCACAGATACGCAGTATTTT
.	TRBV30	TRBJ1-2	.	CAWSDDIWAGAIKNYGYTF	TGTGCCTGGAGTGACGATATCTGGGCAGGGGCGATAAAAAACTATGGCTACACCTTC
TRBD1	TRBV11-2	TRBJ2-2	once	CASSPSQGRNTGELFF	TGTGCCAGCAGCCCATCACAGGGGAGGAACACCGGGGAGCTGTTTTTT
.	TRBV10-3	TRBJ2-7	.	CAISDPDLWSYEQYF	TGTGCCATCAGTGATCCGGACTTATGGAGCTACGAGCAGTACTTC
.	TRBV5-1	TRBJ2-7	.	CASSLKLGGPAEQYF	TGCGCCAGCAGCTTGAAATTGGGAGGTCCAGCCGAGCAGTACTTC
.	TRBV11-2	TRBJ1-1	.	CASSLSPSTEAFF	TGTGCCAGCAGCTTATCCCCCTCAACCGAAGCTTTCTTT
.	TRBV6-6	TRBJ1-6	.	CASTHPGAQDNSPLHF	TGTGCCAGCACCCATCCAGGGGCTCAAGATAATTCACCCCTCCACTTT
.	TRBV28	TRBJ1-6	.	CASSRDTYNSPLHF	TGTGCCAGCAGCCGGGACACTTATAATTCACCCCTCCACTTT
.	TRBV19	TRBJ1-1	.	CASGPVSGVTEAFF	TGTGCCAGTGGGCCGGTTTCGGGGGTCACTGAAGCTTTCTTT
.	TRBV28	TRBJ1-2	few	CASSDLNYGYTF	TGTGCCAGCAGTGACTTGAACTATGGCTACACCTTC